This T cell receptor (beta chain) was captured in a study of technical replicates of blood from a few donors. The repertoire was sequenced with immunoSEQ multiplex PCR; TCRdb's copy has only in-frame clones and lacks some. The sample records 100,000 or so clones, approximately 96% being singletons. The V segment lost 4 bases and the J segment 7 bases; nucleotides outside the gene matches: 6. The CDR3 extends over 14 amino acids. Germline V CDR1 and CDR2: SGDLS, YYNGEE. This clone was observed a handful of times. The sequence was obtained from a human donor in good health. The chain carries TRBV9 and TRBJ1-3, with 9 bases aligning to TRBD1. The sequencing input was T cells isolated from PBMCs. CDR3 DNA sequence: TGTGCCAGCAGCTCCAGGACAGGGGAGAACACCATATATTTT. It codes for CASSSRTGENTIYF.